These 21 T cell receptor beta chains were sequenced from one sample in a study of identical twins (dated by TCRdb to between 2015 and 2016). Libraries were made using 5' RACE. The sequencer listed for this sample is Illumina HiSeq 2000. TCRdb reworked the public reads: Q25 trimming with fastp, MiXCR clone assembly, productive beta chains retained. Every distinct CDR3 protein forms one entry, paired with its most common genes and DNA. This sample holds roughly 250,000 distinct CDR3 sequences; roughly 13% were observed only once. Under 9.5% of the sample is taken by the ten largest. Sequencing used memory (CD45RO+) T cells sorted from blood. Reading the label with the study, this specimen's cell subset or site is: CD45RO+ enriched T cells. These receptors were obtained from a woman aged 18-30 years in good health.

A few counts support this clonotype. This rearrangement joins TRBV5-1 to TRBJ2-3, with D perhaps TRBD2 (5 bases). The germline V gene encodes CDR1 SGHRS and CDR2 YFSETQ. Trimming cost V 4 bases and J 6 bases, with 12 bases left between them. This CDR3 spans 13 amino acids. The CDR3 sequence is CASSLIPGDTQYF. CDR3 DNA: TGCGCCAGCAGCCTCATCCCGGGGGATACGCAGTATTTT. Drawing the rest from reference TRBV5-1 and TRBJ2-3, the complete variable domain is KAGVTQTPRYLIKTRGQQVTLSCSPISGHRSVSWYQQTPGQGLQFLFEYFSETQRNKGNFPGRFSGRQFSNSRSEMNVSTLELGDSALYLCASSLIPGDTQYFGPGTRLTVL.

This clonotype showed up many times. V and J are TRBV18 and TRBJ1-1; 9 bases fit TRBD1. J lost 0 bases, V lost 2 bases, and 1 base had no gene match. Germline V CDR1 and CDR2: KGHSH, LQKENI. The CDR3 has 15 residues. CDR3 region: CASSPGQGMNTEAFF. The CDR3 nucleotides are TGTGCCAGCTCACCAGGACAGGGGATGAACACTGAAGCTTTCTTT.

This clonotype was observed many times. The chain uses TRBV20-1 and TRBJ2-1; D could derive from TRBD1 or TRBD2 (6 bases each). Between the trimmed V and J ends, which lost 5 bases and 8 bases, there was a span of 13 bases. This CDR3 spans 12 amino acids. Germline values: CDR1 DFQATT, CDR2 SNEGSKA (reference sequence). CDR3 coding DNA: TGCAGTGCTCTTCCTCGGGGGCATGAGCAGTTCTTC. Protein: CSALPRGHEQFF.

The chain uses TRBV5-1 and TRBJ1-1, with 9 bases fitting TRBD1. Germline lookup yields CDR1 SGHRS and CDR2 YFSETQ. There are 17 residues in the CDR3. V lost 0 bases to trimming and J lost 2 bases; unmatched junction nucleotides: 8. The CDR3 nucleotides read TGCGCCAGCAGCTTGGCGGGACAGGGATTCTACAACACTGAAGCTTTCTTT. It specifies CASSLAGQGFYNTEAFF.

This clonotype was detected many times. This chain links TRBV12-3 or TRBV12-4 with TRBJ1-1; 8 bases fit TRBD1. The CDR3 contains 13 residues. The V segment lost 8 bases and the J segment 6 bases; nucleotides outside the gene matches: 8. The CDR3 bases are TGTGCCAGCCTTGGACAGGGTATGCCTGAAGCTTTCTTT. This codes for CASLGQGMPEAFF.

This clonotype was counted only a few times. The J gene is TRBJ2-1, the V gene TRBV5-1, with 8 nucleotides matching TRBD2. Germline assignment: CDR1 SGHRS and CDR2 YFSETQ. This CDR3 contains 14 residues. Unmatched junction bases numbered 5, after V lost 5 bases and J lost 4 bases. As DNA, the CDR3 is TGCGCCAGCAGAGTAGCGGGGCTATACAATGAGCAGTTCTTC. It encodes CASRVAGLYNEQFF.

This clonotype was seen a few times. The chain employs TRBV5-6 and TRBJ2-5; the D gene is possibly TRBD1 (5 bases). The CDR3 runs 14 residues. Germline V gives CDR1 SGHDT, CDR2 YYEEEE. V was trimmed by 2 bases and J by 1 base, leaving 9 bases between them. CDR3: CASSFRQGQETQYF. The CDR3, as DNA: TGTGCCAGCAGCTTTCGGCAGGGCCAAGAGACCCAGTACTTC.

The chain uses TRBV12-3 or TRBV12-4 and TRBJ2-7, with D possibly being TRBD2 (5 bases). The CDR3 totals 16 residues. Trimming shortened V by 6 bases and J by 3 bases, and 21 bases separated the two germline ends. In nucleotides, the CDR3 is TGTGCCAGCAGCTTACACAATGACTACGCGAACTACGAGCAGTACTTC. Its protein is CASSLHNDYANYEQYF.

This clonotype was observed a handful of times. The V call is TRBV7-2, the J call TRBJ2-7; D may be TRBD2 (6 bases). The germline V and J ends were trimmed by 5 bases and 1 base, with 12 bases remaining between them. The germline CDR1 and CDR2 sequences are SGHTA and FQGNSA. There are 14 residues in the CDR3. CDR3 bases: TGTGCCAGCAGCCTGGGCGGGGTGTCCTACGAGCAGTACTTC. It yields the protein CASSLGGVSYEQYF.

This rearrangement joins TRBV5-1 to TRBJ2-3; D call uncertain. The length of the CDR3 is 15 residues. Deletions cut 0 bases from V and 6 bases from J, with 14 bases between. Per germline, CDR1 SGHRS and CDR2 YFSETQ. CDR3 DNA: TGCGCCAGCAGCTTGGAGGTAGCAATTTCGGATACGCAGTATTTT. It yields the protein CASSLEVAISDTQYF. Drawing the rest from reference TRBV5-1 and TRBJ2-3, the complete variable domain is KAGVTQTPRYLIKTRGQQVTLSCSPISGHRSVSWYQQTPGQGLQFLFEYFSETQRNKGNFPGRFSGRQFSNSRSEMNVSTLELGDSALYLCASSLEVAISDTQYFGPGTRLTVL.

The V and J genes are TRBV4-3 and TRBJ2-7, with D tentatively TRBD2 (5 bases). The V and J ends lost 0 bases and 3 bases respectively, with 18 bases between them. The CDR3 consists of 17 residues. CDR1 and CDR2 (germline): LGHNA, YSLEER. The DNA of the CDR3 is TGCGCCAGCAGCCAAGATCTAGCAGGTAGAGAGGGCTACGAGCAGTACTTC. Translating it yields CASSQDLAGREGYEQYF.

This clonotype was counted between two and nine times. This rearrangement joins TRBV5-1 to TRBJ2-6; TRBD2 is a possible D gene (5 bases). V was shortened by 5 bases and J by 4 bases, with 10 bases between the two germline ends. This CDR3 has 14 residues. The V gene's germline CDR1 is SGHRS and CDR2 YFSETQ. This chain's CDR3 is CASRRVVGANVLTF. The CDR3 region has the DNA TGCGCCAGCAGGAGGGTTGTGGGGGCCAACGTCCTGACTTTC.

The rearrangement joins TRBV5-1 to TRBJ2-5, with 7 bases aligning to TRBD1. This CDR3 is 15 amino acids long. Trimming took 4 bases from V and 4 from J; bases not matched to a gene: 10. Germline V gene lookup returns CDR1 SGHRS and CDR2 YFSETQ. The CDR3 region has the DNA TGCGCCAGCAGCCTGGATGACAGGGTGGGAGAGACCCAGTACTTC. It yields the protein CASSLDDRVGETQYF.

This clonotype was detected only a few times. The rearrangement joins TRBV5-1 to TRBJ1-1; tentatively, D is TRBD1 (5 bases). V lost 4 bases, J lost 6 bases, and 16 bases lay in between. The CDR3 runs to 14 residues. The V gene's germline CDR1 is SGHRS and CDR2 YFSETQ. The CDR3 DNA is TGCGCCAGCAGCGGTAACACAGGATACGCTGAAGCTTTCTTT. It is translated as CASSGNTGYAEAFF.

The J gene is TRBJ2-7, the V gene TRBV20-1; TRBD1 matches at 7 bases. CDR3 length: 13 residues. The V segment lost 5 bases and the J segment 1 base; nucleotides outside the gene matches: 5. Per germline, CDR1 DFQATT and CDR2 SNEGSKA (reference sequence). The CDR3 DNA sequence: TGCAGTGCTCGGGACAGTCGGTCCTACGAGCAGTACTTC. Translation gives CSARDSRSYEQYF.

This clonotype was detected many times. The V and J genes are TRBV6-5 and TRBJ2-7; 10 bases fit TRBD2. CDR3 length: 15 residues. CDR1 is MNHEY, CDR2 SVGAGI, per germline. Trimming removed 2 bases from V and 3 bases from J; junction bases left unmatched: 4. The CDR3 region has the DNA TGTGCCAGCAGTTACGGGATAGCGGGAGGCTACGAGCAGTACTTC. This sequence encodes CASSYGIAGGYEQYF.

The rearrangement links TRBV20-1 to TRBJ2-1, with 7 bases matching TRBD2. CDR1 and CDR2 (germline): DFQATT, SNEGSKA (reference sequence). CDR3 size: 16 residues. Unmatched junction bases numbered 12, after V lost 0 bases and J lost 7 bases. This CDR3 is CSARDLEAGIWNEQFF. CDR3 DNA sequence: TGCAGTGCTAGAGATCTAGAAGCGGGAATCTGGAATGAGCAGTTCTTC.

This clonotype turned up a few times. CDR3 in amino acids: CASRGAGNQPQHF. The CDR3 DNA follows: TGTGCCAGCAGGGGCGCGGGCAATCAGCCCCAGCATTTT. V and J are TRBV7-2 and TRBJ1-5; D unclear. The CDR3 runs 13 residues. The V gene's germline CDR1 is SGHTA and CDR2 FQGNSA. Trimming pared 6 bases from V and 2 bases from J, leaving 8 bases between.

DNA of the CDR3: TGTGCCAGCAGCTTAGTAGGGGGGCTAGGGGAGACCCAGTACTTC. Amino acids: CASSLVGGLGETQYF. V is TRBV7-7 and J is TRBJ2-5, with D perhaps being TRBD1 or TRBD2 (6 bases each). The CDR3 consists of 15 residues. Trimming stripped 1 base from V and 5 bases from J, with 14 bases between. Germline V gene sequence: CDR1 SSHAT, CDR2 FNYEAQ (reference sequence).

This clonotype occurred a few times. V and J are TRBV29-1 and TRBJ1-2; tentatively, D is TRBD1 (5 bases). Between the trimmed V and J ends, which lost 4 bases and 6 bases, there was a span of 9 bases. The CDR3 contains 11 residues. Germline CDR1 reads SQVTM; CDR2 reads ANQGSEA. The CDR3 DNA reads as TGCAGCGTTGCAGGGACGGATGGCTACACCTTC. Its translation: CSVAGTDGYTF.

The rearrangement uses TRBV6-5 and TRBJ2-5, with no clear D. V lost 2 bases, J lost 2 bases, and 12 bases lay in between. The CDR3 consists of 15 residues. Per germline, CDR1 MNHEY and CDR2 SVGAGI. The CDR3 DNA reads TGTGCCAGCAGTTACCTATCGGGCAAACAAGAGACCCAGTACTTC. Encoded protein: CASSYLSGKQETQYF.